This TCR beta chain was recovered during a study of beta chain features in type 1 diabetes. Study-wide context: In all, around 99 million sorted cells from all samples were analyzed.

Isolation of CD4+ naive, central memory, regulatory and stem cell-like memory cells was achieved by sorting via CD45RO/CCR7/CD25/CD127/CD95/CD27. This clone was detected a few times. Its cognate antigen is unknown. Sequencing targeted expressed TCRB transcripts, as all isolated RNA had been reverse transcribed. Assay: immunoSEQ multiplex PCR; the TCRdb copy retains only in-frame clones and omits some. The sample holds over 150,000 clones; almost 8% are singletons and the top ten take approximately 0.5%. Study results and limitations: Shorter TCRB CDR3s, moderately but significantly so, were found in Type 1 diabetes patients in all four CD4+ subsets. Patients with type 1 diabetes showed fewer VDJ junction insertions and more deletions.

The CDR3 extends over 15 amino acids. Germline values: CDR1 MDHEN, CDR2 SYDVKM. V trimming: 4 bases; J trimming: 7 bases; junction bases outside the gene matches: 5. The sample was central memory CD4+ T cells from blood. This rearrangement joins TRBV28 to TRBJ2-1, with 12 nucleotides matching TRBD2. The sequence was obtained from a man aged 18 to 29 with type 1 diabetes. Here the CDR3 DNA reads TGTGCCAGCAGTTCCGCTAGCGGGAGGGGGAATGAGCAGTTCTTC. Its translation: CASSSASGRGNEQFF. Together with reference TRBV28 and TRBJ2-1, the CDR3 gives the full variable domain: DVKVTQSSRYLVKRTGEKVFLECVQDMDHENMFWYRQDPGLGLRLIYFSYDVKMKEKGDIPEGYSVSREKKERFSLILESASTNQTSMYLCASSSASGRGNEQFFGPGTRLTVL.